This entry is about one TCR beta chain. The data belong to a study of T cells in Graves' hyperthyroidism and ophthalmopathy. Germline V gene data show CDR1 as LNHDA and CDR2 as SQIVND (reference sequence). Trimming shortened V by 1 base and J by 4 bases, and 16 bases separated the two germline ends. CDR3 length: 16 residues. The CDR3 regions of TCR beta were amplified from RNA transcripts. The primer set for the first-round RT-PCR of the TCR CDR3 was HTBI. MiXCR, run by TCRdb on the multiplex PCR reads, gives a single entry per CDR3 protein. The sample contains roughly 500,000 distinct CDR3 sequences, more than 11% of which appear only once.

The sequenced material came from blood. This receptor was taken from a woman between 25 and 40 years old with Graves' hyperthyroidism that later progressed to Graves' ophthalmopathy. The genes are TRBV19 and TRBJ1-1; D is uncertain. The CDR3 sequence: CASSIGPPTAGTEAFF. The CDR3 DNA is TGTGCCAGTAGTATAGGTCCTCCGACGGCGGGCACTGAAGCTTTCTTT.